This T cell receptor (beta chain) was found in a study of blood T cell repertoires in COVID-19 (dated by TCRdb to 2020 to 2022). About the full investigation: The collaborator samples originated in the United States, Italy and Spain and spanned the acute and convalescent phases of COVID-19. The samples were drawn from two sources: the first 160 participants of the ongoing ImmuneRACE study, and about 1,300 subjects contributed by 6 global collaborators. Sample metadata almost always included a de-identified subject ID, COVID-19 status, age in years and sex. The dataset comprised deeply sampled blood TCRbeta repertoires from subjects exposed to, actively infected with, or recovered from COVID-19. Where available, HLA class I and class II types were taken from metadata supplied by the sample provider and were not determined by assay-based typing. The repertoires were released in a freely available public database meant as a resource for research on the immune response to SARS-CoV-2. The material from the prospective study consisted of cDNA or gDNA derived from T cells, B-cell-depleted T cells, or PBMCs. Overall study outcomes, separate from this receptor: Clinical and demographic metadata were provided uncurated, with the amount varying by source and participant.

CDR1 is given as SGHKS and CDR2 as YYEKEE, both from the germline V gene (reference sequence). The CDR3 runs 16 amino acids, cysteine and phenylalanine included. The DNA shown is the 48-base CDR3, in frame from base 1. The junction carries 11 bases between V and J, which are trimmed by 0 bases and 2 bases respectively. The collaborating institutions used their own protocols to collect whole blood in K2EDTA tubes. For TCRbeta analysis, collaborators shipped samples as frozen whole blood, isolated PBMCs, or DNA extracted from either of those sample types. The immunoSEQ Assay, a bias-controlled multiplex PCR, was used to amplify TCRbeta CDR3 regions from genomic DNA. On the study's bioinformatics: Within the assay, amplification of reference gene primers was used to estimate how many nucleated cells each sample contained. Sequence reads were collapsed and filtered to measure the absolute abundance of every unique TCRbeta CDR3 rearrangement. For each sample, productive Simpson clonality was calculated as the square root of Simpson's diversity index across productive rearrangements. This is the immuneACCESS table as TCRdb keeps it, with only in-frame sequences that have V and J called. A part of the clones is gone; compared with another copy, unresolved V genes explain less than half, and the rest is unexplained. For V, J and clone size, that table is used; D and trimming come from the DNA. A total of 150,000 to 190,000 clones appear in this sample, 80% of them only once. About 0.5% of the sample comes from the top ten.

This clone was detected once. Its specific antigen is unknown. Base qualities are missing; no much larger clone stands one base away. In this chain, TRBV5-5 is recombined with TRBJ1-4; the D gene is perhaps TRBD1, on 6 matching bases. The sample consisted of peripheral blood. The source of this sequence is a man aged 55 to 70 with acute or convalescent COVID-19. The CDR3 is CASSLVRGGTNEKLFF. The DNA reads TGTGCCAGCAGCTTGGTGAGGGGGGGCACTAATGAAAAACTGTTTTTT.